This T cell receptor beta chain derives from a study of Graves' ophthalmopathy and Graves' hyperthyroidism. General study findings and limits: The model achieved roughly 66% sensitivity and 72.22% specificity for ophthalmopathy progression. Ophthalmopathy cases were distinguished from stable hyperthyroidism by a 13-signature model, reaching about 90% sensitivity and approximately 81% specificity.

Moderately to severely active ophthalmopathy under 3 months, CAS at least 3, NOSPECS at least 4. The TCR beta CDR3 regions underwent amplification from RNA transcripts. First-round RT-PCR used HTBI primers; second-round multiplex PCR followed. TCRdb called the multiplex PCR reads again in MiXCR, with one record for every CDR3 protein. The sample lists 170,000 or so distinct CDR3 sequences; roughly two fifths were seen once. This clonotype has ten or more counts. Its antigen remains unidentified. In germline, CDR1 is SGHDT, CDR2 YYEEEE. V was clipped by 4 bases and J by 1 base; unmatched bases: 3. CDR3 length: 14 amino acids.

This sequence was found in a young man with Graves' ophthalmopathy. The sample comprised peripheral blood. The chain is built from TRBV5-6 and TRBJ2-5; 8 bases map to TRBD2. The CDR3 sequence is CASSLSGSQETQYF. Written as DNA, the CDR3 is TGTGCCAGCAGCCTAAGCGGGAGCCAAGAGACCCAGTACTTC.